This TCR beta chain was profiled in a study of cytomegalovirus exposure and HLA in healthy donors. For the study at large: A data release that came early held approximately 92 million unique TCRs from HLA-typed donors. For the approximately 420 genotyped donors, approximately 82% fell within the Caucasian-associated ancestry cluster.

Study results and limitations: TCR beta chains numbering more than 150 were designated cytomegalovirus-associated. TCR beta V- and J-gene trimming, according to a later analysis, was linked to a missense DCLRE1C variant.

Remarks on this clone: The antigen is undetermined.

The germline gives CDR1 SQVTM, CDR2 ANQGSEA. This CDR3 has 13 amino acids. Between the trimmed V and J ends, which lost 1 base and 6 bases, there was a span of 12 bases. PCR primers comprised 60 Vbeta and 13 Jbeta primers. TCRdb's table, derived via immunoSEQ multiplex PCR, lists solely in-frame clones and lacks some. The sample yields about 78,000 clones, 55% to 85% seen once. The source of this sequence is a middle-aged woman in good health and CMV-seropositive. Sequencing was carried out using PBMCs. V is TRBV29-1 and J is TRBJ1-1; D not resolved. This CDR3 reads CSVEVVEGSEAFF. CDR3 in DNA: TGCAGCGTTGAAGTAGTAGAGGGTTCTGAAGCTTTCTTT.